This T cell receptor (beta chain) came from a study of cytomegalovirus exposure and HLA in healthy donors. Primers: 60 Vbeta forward and 13 Jbeta reverse. Measured with immunoSEQ multiplex PCR; TCRdb has only the in-frame clones, and not every one. The data show 75,000 to 95,000 clones, around 77% seen once. Germline lookup yields CDR1 GTSNPN and CDR2 SVGIG (reference sequence). The ends were cut back, 2 bases at V and 2 bases at J, with 11 bases in the middle. The CDR3 is 14 residues long. The receptor was derived from a man between 50 and 59 years old in good health and CMV-seronegative. The specimen was PBMCs. The chain couples TRBV30 to TRBJ2-3; D not certain. The CDR3 sequence is CAWSHNRNTDTQYF. The CDR3 DNA sequence: TGTGCCTGGAGTCACAACAGAAACACAGATACGCAGTATTTT.